The following is a T cell receptor beta chain sequence with its context. The sample is drawn from a study of blood T cell repertoires in COVID-19. About the study: T cells, B-cell-depleted T cells, or PBMCs supplied cDNA or gDNA.

Authors' methods: Amplified reference gene primers provided the basis for estimating nucleated cell counts. Generated by immunoSEQ multiplex PCR, the TCRdb table keeps only in-frame clones and is missing some. V and J calls and clone size are those listed in that table; D and trimming were worked out from the DNA. The sample has about 220,000 clones; around 81% are singletons. The receptor was derived from a woman in her 70s with acute or convalescent COVID-19. Sequenced material: peripheral blood.

CDR3 nucleotides: TGTGCCAGCATTACAGGGAGCTCCTATAATTCACCCCTCCACTTT. This translates into CASITGSSYNSPLHF. The chain uses TRBV6-1 and TRBJ1-6; weak D call: TRBD1 (6 bases). Germline V gene sequence: CDR1 MNHNS, CDR2 SASEGT. There are 15 residues in the CDR3. Trimming removed 7 bases from V and 0 bases from J, with 10 bases in between.